The entry below describes one T cell receptor (beta chain). The sample belongs to a study of blood T cell repertoires in COVID-19. Background on the study: Italy, Spain and the United States were the sources of the convalescent and acute COVID-19 samples. PBMCs, B-cell-depleted T cells, or T cells provided the cDNA or gDNA that made up the material.

In the original analysis: Cell counts per sample came from amplifying reference gene primers. Clones were read by immunoSEQ multiplex PCR, and TCRdb kept only the in-frame ones, dropping some. The D gene and trimming were derived from the DNA, and the V and J assignments and clone size from that table. The sample includes under 200,000 clones, approximately 83% of them seen just once. This CDR3 region has 17 residues. Germline CDR1 SGHVS, CDR2 FNYEAQ. J was trimmed by 10 bases and V by 6 bases; bases with no gene match: 17. V is TRBV7-6 and J is TRBJ2-5, with TRBD2 matching over 13 bases. This TCR was sampled from a man in his sixties with acute or convalescent COVID-19. The sample comprised peripheral blood. Here the CDR3 DNA reads TGTGCCAGCAGTAGCGGACTAGCGGGAGCTTCGGGTTCCGGCCAGTACTTC. This sequence encodes CASSSGLAGASGSGQYF.